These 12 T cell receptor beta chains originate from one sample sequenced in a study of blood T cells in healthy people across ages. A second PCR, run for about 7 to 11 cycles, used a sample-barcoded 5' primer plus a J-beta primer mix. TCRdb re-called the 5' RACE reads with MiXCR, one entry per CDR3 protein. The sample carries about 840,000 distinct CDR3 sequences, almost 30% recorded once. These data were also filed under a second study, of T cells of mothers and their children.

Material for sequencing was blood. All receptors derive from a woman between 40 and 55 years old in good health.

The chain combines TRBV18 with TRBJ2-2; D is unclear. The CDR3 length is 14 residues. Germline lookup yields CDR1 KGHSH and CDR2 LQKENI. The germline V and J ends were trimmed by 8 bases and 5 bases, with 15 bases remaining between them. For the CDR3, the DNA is TGTGCCAGCAAATCGGAGCAACGGACCGGGGAGCTGTTTTTT. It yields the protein CASKSEQRTGELFF.

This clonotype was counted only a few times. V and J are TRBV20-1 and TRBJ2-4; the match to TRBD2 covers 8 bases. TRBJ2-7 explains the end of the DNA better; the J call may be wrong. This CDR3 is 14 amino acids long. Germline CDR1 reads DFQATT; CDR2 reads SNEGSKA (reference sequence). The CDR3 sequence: CRRSRGGPPYEQYF. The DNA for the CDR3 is TGCAGACGATCCCGGGGGGGCCCCCCCTACGAGCAGTACTTC.

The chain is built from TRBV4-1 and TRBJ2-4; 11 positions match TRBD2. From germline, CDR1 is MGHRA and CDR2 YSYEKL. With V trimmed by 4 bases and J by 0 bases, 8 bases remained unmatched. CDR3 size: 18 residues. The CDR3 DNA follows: TGCGCCAGCAGCCCGGGACTAGCGGCGGGAATAGCCAAAAACATTCAGTACTTC. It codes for CASSPGLAAGIAKNIQYF.

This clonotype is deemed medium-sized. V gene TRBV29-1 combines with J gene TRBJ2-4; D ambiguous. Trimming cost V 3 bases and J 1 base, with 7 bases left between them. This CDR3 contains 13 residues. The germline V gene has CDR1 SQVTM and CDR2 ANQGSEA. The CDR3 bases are TGCAGCGTTGAGGCCCAGGCCAAAAACATTCAGTACTTC. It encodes CSVEAQAKNIQYF.

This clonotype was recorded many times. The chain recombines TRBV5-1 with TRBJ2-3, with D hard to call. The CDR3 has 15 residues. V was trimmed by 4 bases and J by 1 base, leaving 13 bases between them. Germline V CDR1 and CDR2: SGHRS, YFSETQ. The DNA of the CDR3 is TGCGCCAGCAGCCCCGAGGTGGACGGCACAGATACGCAGTATTTT. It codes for CASSPEVDGTDTQYF.

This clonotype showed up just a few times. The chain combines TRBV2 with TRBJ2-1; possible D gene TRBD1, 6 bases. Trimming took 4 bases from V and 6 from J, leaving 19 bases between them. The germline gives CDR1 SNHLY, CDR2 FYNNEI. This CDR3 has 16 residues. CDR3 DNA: TGTGCCAGCAGTGGCTTAACAGGGCTGGCCAGCAATGAGCAGTTCTTC. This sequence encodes CASSGLTGLASNEQFF.

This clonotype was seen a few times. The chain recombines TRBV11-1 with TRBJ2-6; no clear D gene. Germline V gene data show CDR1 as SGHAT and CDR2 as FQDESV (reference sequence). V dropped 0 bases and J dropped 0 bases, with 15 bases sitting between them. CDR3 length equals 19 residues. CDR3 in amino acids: CASSLARALKTSGANVLTF. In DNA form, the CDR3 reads TGTGCCAGCAGCTTAGCCCGAGCCCTGAAGACCTCTGGGGCCAACGTCCTGACTTTC.

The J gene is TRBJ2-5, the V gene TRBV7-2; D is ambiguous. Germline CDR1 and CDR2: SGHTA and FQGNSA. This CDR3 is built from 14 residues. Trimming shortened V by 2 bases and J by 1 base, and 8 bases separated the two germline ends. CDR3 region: CASSLMAFQETQYF. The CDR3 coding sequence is TGTGCCAGCAGCTTAATGGCGTTCCAAGAGACCCAGTACTTC.

The CDR3 nucleotides are TGTGCCAGCAGCTTAGCCGTTAGACTAGCGGGTGAGCAGTACTTC. Residues: CASSLAVRLAGEQYF. V usage is TRBV5-6 and J usage is TRBJ2-5; 10 nucleotides align to TRBD2. The CDR3 runs 15 residues. Trimming removed 2 bases from V and 11 bases from J; junction bases left unmatched: 12. The germline CDR1 and CDR2 sequences are SGHDT and YYEEEE.

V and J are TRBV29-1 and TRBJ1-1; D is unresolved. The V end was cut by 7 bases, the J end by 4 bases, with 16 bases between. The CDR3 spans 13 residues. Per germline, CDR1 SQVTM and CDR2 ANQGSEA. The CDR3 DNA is TGCAGCGCCCAACCCTTTAGGAGCACTGAAGCTTTCTTT. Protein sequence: CSAQPFRSTEAFF.

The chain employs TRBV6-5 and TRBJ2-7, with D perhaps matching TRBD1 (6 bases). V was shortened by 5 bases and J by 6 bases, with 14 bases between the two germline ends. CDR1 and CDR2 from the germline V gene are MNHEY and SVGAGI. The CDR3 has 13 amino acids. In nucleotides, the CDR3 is TGTGCCAGCAGTAACAGGGTGGGCACCGAGCAGTACTTC. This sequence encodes CASSNRVGTEQYF.

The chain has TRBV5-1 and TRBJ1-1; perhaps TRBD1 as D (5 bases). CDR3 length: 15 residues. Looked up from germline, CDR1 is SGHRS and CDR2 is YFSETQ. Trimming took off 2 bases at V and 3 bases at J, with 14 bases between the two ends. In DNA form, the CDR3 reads TGCGCCAGCAGCTTTCTGGAGGGGCCCTACACTGAAGCTTTCTTT. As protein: CASSFLEGPYTEAFF.